This TCR beta chain was obtained from a study of cytomegalovirus exposure and HLA in healthy donors. Study-level results: There were some public TCRs occurring in many donors, but most TCR sequences were rare.

V lost 4 bases, J lost 7 bases, and 1 base stayed unmatched. This CDR3 contains 12 residues. Germline assignment: CDR1 PRHDT and CDR2 FYEKMQ (reference sequence). Sequenced by immunoSEQ multiplex PCR; TCRdb stores in-frame clones only, minus some. Of more than 300,000 clones in the sample, approximately 90% were seen once. Regarding this clone: Its antigen remains unidentified.

The TCR was taken from a woman aged 18-30 years in good health and CMV-seronegative. V usage is TRBV13 and J usage is TRBJ1-2; TRBD1 matches 9 bases. Sequencing input: PBMCs. CDR3 sequence (DNA): TGTGCCAGCAGCTGGGGACAGGGTGGCTACACCTTC. It yields the protein CASSWGQGGYTF.